One sample yielded the 27 T cell receptor beta chains listed below, sequenced in a study of blood T cells in healthy people across ages (dated by TCRdb to about 2015). Libraries were constructed by 5' RACE. The sample was run on an Illumina HiSeq 2500. A second PCR of about 7 to 12 cycles was run with a J-beta primer mix and a sample-barcoded 5' primer. TCRdb handled the public reads itself, with Q25 trimming in fastp and clone calling in MiXCR, and kept productive beta chains. A single entry per CDR3 protein holds the most common genes and DNA from its merged rows. The sample includes fewer than 950,000 distinct CDR3 sequences, with 36% observed a single time. 10% to 15% of the sample belongs to the ten largest clones. Material for sequencing was blood. The receptors originated from a man in his late teens or twenties in good health.

This clonotype appeared a few times. CDR3 region: CASSRQGQGDYGYTF. For the CDR3, the DNA is TGTGCCAGCAGCCGCCAGGGACAGGGGGACTATGGCTACACCTTC. The genes are TRBV4-2 and TRBJ1-2; 11 nucleotides align to TRBD1. Losses at the gene ends were 4 bases for V and 3 bases for J; bases not matched to a gene: 4. The CDR3 sequence is 15 residues long. Germline values: CDR1 LGHNA, CDR2 YNFKEQ.

This clonotype has at least ten counts. V gene TRBV7-2 combines with J gene TRBJ2-7; D remains ambiguous. Deletions cut 3 bases from V and 2 bases from J, with 8 bases between. The CDR3 length is 13 residues. CDR1 is SGHTA and CDR2 is FQGNSA in the germline V gene. The CDR3 sequence: CASSLEPTYEQYF. For the CDR3, the DNA is TGTGCCAGCAGCTTGGAGCCCACCTACGAGCAGTACTTC.

This clonotype has a single count. Being one base from a much bigger clone, this may be a read error. The chain employs TRBV27 and TRBJ1-5; 8 positions agree with TRBD1. CDR3 length: 15 amino acids. Germline CDR1 MNHEY, CDR2 SMNVEV (reference sequence). CDR3 sequence (DNA): TGTGCCTGCAGTTCCGACAGGGGTAGCAATCAGCCCCAGCATTTT. Translating gives CACSSDRGSNQPQHF.

This clonotype was recorded a few times. CDR3 bases: TGTGCCAGCAGCTTAGTCGGGACAGCAGGATACGAGCAGTACTTC. Protein product: CASSLVGTAGYEQYF. This chain links TRBV7-8 with TRBJ2-7; 7 bases map to TRBD1. The CDR3 runs to 15 residues. The J segment lost 4 bases and the V segment lost 1 base, leaving 7 bases of the junction unmatched. Germline CDR1 is SGHVS and CDR2 is FQNEAQ. The full variable domain, with the rest looked up from reference TRBV7-8 and TRBJ2-7, is GAGVSQSPRYKVAKRGQDVALRCDPISGHVSLFWYQQALGQGPEFLTYFQNEAQLDKSGLPSDRFFAERPEGSVSTLKIQRTQQEDSAVYLCASSLVGTAGYEQYFGPGTRLTVT.

Ten or more counts support this clonotype. This sequence joins TRBV20-1 and TRBJ2-7; TRBD2 is a possible D gene (5 bases). Trimming left V 5 bases short and J 3 bases short, with 11 bases between. The CDR3 is 12 residues long. Per the germline V gene, CDR1 is DFQATT and CDR2 is SNEGSKA (reference sequence). CDR3 nucleotides: TGCAGTGCTGGACTGGCCAGCTACGAGCAGTACTTC. Translating it yields CSAGLASYEQYF.

This clonotype was observed a handful of times. This chain joins TRBV5-1 and TRBJ2-3, with unresolved D. The CDR3 length is 15 residues. Germline assignment: CDR1 SGHRS and CDR2 YFSETQ. Between the trimmed V and J ends, which lost 2 bases and 0 bases, there was a span of 10 bases. The CDR3 region has the DNA TGCGCCAGCAGCTTCCGTGTTGGTAGCACAGATACGCAGTATTTT. It is translated as CASSFRVGSTDTQYF.

This rearrangement joins TRBV4-3 to TRBJ2-1, with 9 bases identical to TRBD1. V trimming: 2 bases; J trimming: 7 bases; junction bases outside the gene matches: 9. CDR1 is LGHNA and CDR2 is YSLEER in the germline V gene. The CDR3 has 16 amino acids. In DNA, the CDR3 is TGCGCCAGCAGCCAACCCCGGGACAGGGAGGGGAATGAGCAGTTCTTC. Residues: CASSQPRDREGNEQFF.

This rearrangement joins TRBV3-1 to TRBJ2-7; D gene ambiguous. Germline V CDR1 and CDR2: LGHDT, YNNKEL (reference sequence). V gave up 0 bases and J gave up 7 bases, with 13 bases separating them. The CDR3 totals 14 residues. This CDR3 is CASSQESAQREQYF. CDR3 coding DNA: TGTGCCAGCAGCCAAGAGTCGGCCCAGAGAGAGCAGTACTTC.

This clonotype was detected a few times. This chain links TRBV5-6 with TRBJ2-7; D is tentatively TRBD1 or TRBD2 (5 bases each). The CDR3 consists of 16 residues. V lost 4 bases and J 6 bases, leaving 23 bases between the germline ends. Germline values: CDR1 SGHDT, CDR2 YYEEEE. CDR3 residues: CASSNYPGAIRSEQYF. For the CDR3, the DNA is TGTGCCAGCAGCAATTACCCCGGGGCCATACGAAGCGAGCAGTACTTC. The full variable domain, completed using reference TRBV5-6 and TRBJ2-7, is DAGVTQSPTHLIKTRGQQVTLRCSPKSGHDTVSWYQQALGQGPQFIFQYYEEEERQRGNFPDRFSGHQFPNYSSELNVNALLLGDSALYLCASSNYPGAIRSEQYFGPGTRLTVT.

This clonotype showed up many times. V and J are TRBV5-1 and TRBJ2-7; 7 bases are shared with TRBD1. The CDR3 covers 14 residues. With 5 bases clipped from V and 3 bases from J, the junction kept 8 bases outside the gene matches. Looked up from germline, CDR1 is SGHRS and CDR2 is YFSETQ. The CDR3 DNA reads TGCGCCAGCAGACCGATGGACAGGTTCTACGAGCAGTACTTC. It yields the protein CASRPMDRFYEQYF.

The genes are TRBV20-1 and TRBJ1-6; D perhaps matches TRBD1 (6 bases). The germline V and J ends were trimmed by 0 bases and 7 bases, with 10 bases remaining between them. Germline V CDR1 and CDR2: DFQATT, SNEGSKA (reference sequence). The CDR3 runs 14 residues. CDR3 DNA: TGCAGTGCTAGAGAGGGGGCAGTCAATTCACCCCTCCACTTT. It encodes CSAREGAVNSPLHF.

This clonotype was found many times. A junction end diverges from the germline sequence, so it may reflect a read error. Written as DNA, the CDR3 is TGCAGCGTCAAAAAGCGGAAGCGCACGGATACGCAGTATTTT. As protein: CSVKKRKRTDTQYF. The chain links TRBV29-1 to TRBJ2-3; D is possibly TRBD2 (5 bases). CDR3 size: 14 residues. Per germline, CDR1 SQVTM and CDR2 ANQGSEA.

This clonotype was observed at least ten times. The V and J genes are TRBV6-2 or TRBV6-3 and TRBJ2-5; D is uncertain. The CDR3 length is 12 residues. V lost 0 bases and J 5 bases, leaving 4 bases between the germline ends. Germline CDR1 MNHEY, CDR2 SVGEGT. The CDR3 coding sequence is TGTGCCAGCAGTTACTCGGGGGAGACCCAGTACTTC. Translating gives CASSYSGETQYF.

There are many counts of this clonotype. V usage is TRBV28 and J usage is TRBJ2-1, with a weak D call TRBD2 (6 bases). The germline gives CDR1 MDHEN, CDR2 SYDVKM. The CDR3 covers 15 residues. V was shortened by 7 bases and J by 8 bases, with 21 bases between the two germline ends. In DNA form, the CDR3 reads TGTGCCAGCACCCCGGAGGGCCCAGTCGTGGATGAGCAGTTCTTC. It translates to CASTPEGPVVDEQFF.

The DNA of the CDR3 is TGTGCCAGCAGTGACGACTGGGGTTCCGGCGAGCAGTACTTC. Its protein product is CASSDDWGSGEQYF. The gene calls are TRBV6-6 and TRBJ2-5; D is unclear. Near its end, the DNA agrees better with TRBJ2-7, so the J call may be wrong. The CDR3 is 14 residues long. Germline V gene sequence: CDR1 MNHNY, CDR2 SVGAGI (reference sequence).

This clonotype was seen a few times. The chain couples TRBV5-1 to TRBJ2-5, with D possibly TRBD2 on 6 matching bases. The germline CDR1 and CDR2 sequences are SGHRS and YFSETQ. The CDR3 contains 12 residues. The V end lost 6 bases, the J end lost 11 bases, and 17 bases lay between the germline ends. The CDR3 spells CASNGGNNEQYF. CDR3 DNA sequence: TGCGCCAGCAACGGGGGTAACAATGAGCAGTACTTC.

Many counts were recorded for this clonotype. This sequence joins TRBV7-2 and TRBJ2-3; D remains ambiguous. In germline, CDR1 is SGHTA, CDR2 FQGNSA. Deletions cut 4 bases from V and 2 bases from J, with 19 bases between. CDR3 length: 17 residues. The DNA of the CDR3 is TGTGCCAGCAGCTCCATCCGGGCGAAAAACCCCACAGATACGCAGTATTTT. Its protein is CASSSIRAKNPTDTQYF.

This clonotype was observed at least ten times. The genes are TRBV5-1 and TRBJ1-5, with a weak D call TRBD1 (6 bases). Looked up from germline, CDR1 is SGHRS and CDR2 is YFSETQ. The CDR3 consists of 13 residues. The V gene lost 1 base and the J gene lost 5 bases, with 7 bases spanning the gap. This chain's CDR3 is CASSLTGYQPQHF. The CDR3 region has the DNA TGCGCCAGCAGCTTGACAGGGTATCAGCCCCAGCATTTT.

V usage is TRBV12-3 or TRBV12-4 and J usage is TRBJ1-4; weak D call: TRBD1 (6 bases). The ends were cut back, 6 bases at V and 5 bases at J, with 16 bases in the middle. The CDR3 length is 15 residues. In nucleotides, the CDR3 is TGTGCCAGCAGCCCGGAGGGGGGCCAAAATGAAAAACTGTTTTTT. Its translation: CASSPEGGQNEKLFF.

This CDR3 reads CASSLWTSEILQPYQETQYF. CDR3 nucleotide sequence: TGCGCCAGCAGCTTATGGACTAGCGAGATTTTGCAGCCCTATCAAGAGACCCAGTACTTC. The chain joins TRBV5-1 to TRBJ2-5, with TRBD2 identical over 9 bases. The CDR3 contains 20 residues. Germline values: CDR1 SGHRS, CDR2 YFSETQ. Germline trimming cut 2 bases from V and 2 bases from J; bases unmatched to any gene: 19.

This clonotype was counted a few times. The chain carries TRBV4-3 and TRBJ1-4, with 8 bases that match TRBD1. CDR1 and CDR2 (germline): LGHNA, YSLEER. The CDR3 length is 15 residues. Germline trimming cut 3 bases from V and 2 bases from J; bases unmatched to any gene: 2. The CDR3 DNA reads TGCGCCAGCAGCCAGGACAGGGTGACTAATGAAAAACTGTTTTTT. Amino acids: CASSQDRVTNEKLFF.

This clonotype appeared many times. The junction departs from germline at one end; a sequencing error may be responsible. V usage is TRBV7-7 and J usage is TRBJ2-5; D call uncertain. The CDR3 extends over 14 amino acids. CDR1 and CDR2 from the germline V gene are SSHAT and FNYEAQ (reference sequence). This CDR3 is CASSLSPVGETQYF. The DNA for the CDR3 is TGTGCTAGCAGCTTATCCCCGGTCGGAGAGACCCAGTACTTC.

This clonotype is a singleton in its sample. The junction departs from germline at one end; a sequencing error may be responsible. The chain employs TRBV4-2 and TRBJ2-5; D unresolved. Looked up from germline, CDR1 is LGHNA and CDR2 is YNFKEQ. This CDR3 contains 12 residues. Written as DNA, the CDR3 is TGTGCCAGCAGCCAAGACCGAGAGAACCAGTACTTC. Its protein product is CASSQDRENQYF.

This clonotype appeared many times. The chain employs TRBV9 and TRBJ2-5, with TRBD2 as a possible D gene (5 bases). Germline CDR1 reads SGDLS; CDR2 reads YYNGEE. The CDR3 sequence is 14 residues long. The ends were cut back, 2 bases at V and 5 bases at J, with 13 bases in the middle. For the CDR3, the DNA is TGTGCCAGCAGCGTCTCAAGCACGGGGGAGACCCAGTACTTC. Residues: CASSVSSTGETQYF.

The V and J genes are TRBV18 and TRBJ1-5; D is unresolved. The V end lost 6 bases, the J end lost 3 bases, and 15 bases lay between the germline ends. From germline, CDR1 is KGHSH and CDR2 LQKENI. CDR3 length: 15 residues. The CDR3 region has the DNA TGTGCCAGCTCCTCGGGGTGGCAGGCCAATCAGCCCCAGCATTTT. Residues: CASSSGWQANQPQHF.

The chain has TRBV29-1 and TRBJ1-2; 10 nucleotides match TRBD1. CDR3 length equals 14 residues. CDR1 is SQVTM, CDR2 ANQGSEA, per germline. Trimming removed 5 bases from V and 3 bases from J; junction bases left unmatched: 6. The CDR3 loop reads CSVKTGGEDYGYTF. In DNA form, the CDR3 reads TGCAGCGTTAAGACAGGGGGCGAGGACTATGGCTACACCTTC.

Concerning this clonotype: A clone one base away is much larger, so this may be a read error. DNA of the CDR3: TGTGCCAGCAGTCCCGCGGGGGCAAACAATGAGCAGTACTTC. Residues: CASSPAGANNEQYF. The chain employs TRBV12-3 or TRBV12-4 and TRBJ2-5; D is possibly TRBD2 (7 bases). With 5 bases removed from V and 11 bases from J, the gap between germline ends came to 21 bases. The CDR3 runs to 14 residues.